The 13 T cell receptor beta chains in this list originate from one sample, sequenced in a study of TIL therapy for anti-PD-1-resistant metastatic lung cancer. The time point here: pre-treatment sample, taken before nivolumab and TIL therapy. The immunoSEQ assay was v3. Clones were read by immunoSEQ multiplex PCR, and TCRdb kept only the in-frame ones, dropping some. Of approximately 40,000 clones in the sample, about 70% were seen once. The sample was blood, taken at baseline. These receptors were collected from a person aged 25 to 80 with non-small cell lung cancer.

The chain combines TRBV5-5 with TRBJ2-2; D is uncertain. The CDR3 is 11 amino acids. The ends were cut back, 6 bases at V and 6 bases at J, with 6 bases in the middle. From germline, CDR1 is SGHKS and CDR2 YYEKEE (reference sequence). Here the CDR3 reads CASTNSGELFF. The DNA of the CDR3 is TGTGCCAGCACCAATTCCGGGGAGCTGTTTTTT.

The chain joins TRBV4-3 to TRBJ1-2; possible D gene TRBD1, 5 bases. Trimming took 0 bases from V and 7 from J, leaving 21 bases between them. Germline loops: CDR1 LGHNA, CDR2 YSLEER. The CDR3 is 17 residues long. DNA of the CDR3: TGCGCCAGCAGCCAAGATTGGGGCCACGGTTTAACTATTGGCTACACCTTC. It yields the protein CASSQDWGHGLTIGYTF.

The chain employs TRBV7-3 and TRBJ2-5; 12 bases fit TRBD2. Germline-derived CDR1 and CDR2 are SGHTA and FQGTGA. This CDR3 contains 18 residues. The V gene end was trimmed by 1 base and the J gene end by 7 bases; junction bases not matched to a gene: 13. Written as DNA, the CDR3 is TGTGCCAGCAGCTTAAACCCTCCGACTAGCGGGAGAGAAGCGACCCAGTACTTC. This encodes CASSLNPPTSGREATQYF.

The chain couples TRBV5-6 to TRBJ2-4; 8 bases fit TRBD1. V lost 2 bases to trimming and J lost 4 bases; unmatched junction nucleotides: 5. Per germline, CDR1 SGHDT and CDR2 YYEEEE. CDR3 length equals 15 residues. This CDR3 is CASSFLDRAKNIQYF. The CDR3 coding sequence is TGTGCCAGCAGCTTCCTGGACAGGGCAAAAAACATTCAGTACTTC.

J is TRBJ2-5 and V is TRBV27; D is uncertain. Matching the DNA end better, TRBJ2-7 makes the J call doubtful. Germline V gene data show CDR1 as MNHEY and CDR2 as SMNVEV (reference sequence). The CDR3 is 13 amino acids. CDR3 in DNA: TGTGCCAGCAGTTCCCGACTGAGCTACGAGCAGTACTTC. The encoded protein is CASSSRLSYEQYF.

The J gene is TRBJ1-1, the V gene TRBV18; unclear D gene. The ends were cut back, 6 bases at V and 4 bases at J, with 18 bases in the middle. Germline-derived CDR1 and CDR2 are KGHSH and LQKENI. The CDR3 extends over 15 amino acids. In nucleotides, the CDR3 is TGTGCCAGCTCCCGGAACCCCCCCGGGGTCACTGAAGCTTTCTTT. This sequence encodes CASSRNPPGVTEAFF.

This clone came up a few times. The chain links TRBV28 to TRBJ2-7, with D unclear. The germline V gene has CDR1 MDHEN and CDR2 SYDVKM. The CDR3 totals 12 residues. Trimming took 5 bases from V and 6 from J, leaving 11 bases between them. The chain's CDR3 is CASSRLSSEQYF. In DNA, the CDR3 is TGTGCCAGCAGTCGGCTTAGCTCCGAGCAGTACTTC.

This clone has a handful of counts. The CDR3 region is CASSLGPATNEKLFF. CDR3 DNA: TGTGCCAGCAGCTTGGGCCCTGCAACTAATGAAAAACTGTTTTTT. The chain is built from TRBV5-4 and TRBJ1-4, with D hard to call. V was cut by 0 bases and J by 0 bases, with 6 bases left in between. This CDR3 comprises 15 residues. The V gene's germline CDR1 is SGHNT and CDR2 YYREEE (reference sequence).

The rearrangement links TRBV12-5 to TRBJ2-5; 9 positions match TRBD2. V lost 7 bases and J lost 4; bases outside the gene matches: 7. The germline gives CDR1 LGHNT, CDR2 FRNRAP. The CDR3 length is 14 residues. The CDR3 region is CASAASGRPETQYF. Here the CDR3 DNA reads TGTGCTAGTGCCGCCAGCGGGAGGCCAGAGACCCAGTACTTC. The variable domain in full, with the rest retrieved from reference TRBV12-5 and TRBJ2-5, is DARVTQTPRHKVTEMGQEVTMRCQPILGHNTVFWYRQTMMQGLELLAYFRNRAPLDDSGMPKDRFSAEMPDATLATLKIQPSEPRDSAVYFCASAASGRPETQYFGPGTRLLVL.

This chain uses TRBV5-1 with TRBJ2-1; D remains unclear. V lost 5 bases and J lost 6, with 6 bases in between. There are 11 residues in the CDR3. Per the germline V gene, CDR1 is SGHRS and CDR2 is YFSETQ. The DNA of the CDR3 is TGCGCCAGCAGTTGGGGCAATGAGCAGTTCTTC. Translation: CASSWGNEQFF. Using reference TRBV5-1 and TRBJ2-1 for the parts outside the CDR3, the full variable domain is KAGVTQTPRYLIKTRGQQVTLSCSPISGHRSVSWYQQTPGQGLQFLFEYFSETQRNKGNFPGRFSGRQFSNSRSEMNVSTLELGDSALYLCASSWGNEQFFGPGTRLTVL.

The rearrangement links TRBV28 to TRBJ2-1; D might be TRBD1 (6 bases). This CDR3 has 13 amino acids. Germline CDR1 MDHEN, CDR2 SYDVKM. V was trimmed by 5 bases and J by 4 bases, leaving 9 bases between them. The CDR3 region is CASSLGGYNEQFF. DNA for the CDR3: TGTGCCAGCAGTCTAGGGGGATACAATGAGCAGTTCTTC.

DNA of the CDR3: TGTGCCAGCACCCCCGGGCTCAACAGGGGTCTCGAGCAGTACTTC. As protein: CASTPGLNRGLEQYF. The V and J genes are TRBV7-9 and TRBJ2-7; 7 bases are shared with TRBD1. The CDR3 spans 15 residues. V shed 7 bases and J 6 bases; nucleotides not matched to a gene: 15. Per germline, CDR1 SEHNR and CDR2 FQNEAQ (reference sequence).

The chain combines TRBV5-1 with TRBJ1-1, with 8 bases fitting TRBD1. V lost 0 bases, J lost 3 bases, and 7 bases stayed unmatched. This CDR3 comprises 16 residues. CDR1 is SGHRS and CDR2 is YFSETQ in the germline V gene. The CDR3 DNA reads TGCGCCAGCAGCTTGGCAACAGGGGGGACGTACACTGAAGCTTTCTTT. Its translation: CASSLATGGTYTEAFF.